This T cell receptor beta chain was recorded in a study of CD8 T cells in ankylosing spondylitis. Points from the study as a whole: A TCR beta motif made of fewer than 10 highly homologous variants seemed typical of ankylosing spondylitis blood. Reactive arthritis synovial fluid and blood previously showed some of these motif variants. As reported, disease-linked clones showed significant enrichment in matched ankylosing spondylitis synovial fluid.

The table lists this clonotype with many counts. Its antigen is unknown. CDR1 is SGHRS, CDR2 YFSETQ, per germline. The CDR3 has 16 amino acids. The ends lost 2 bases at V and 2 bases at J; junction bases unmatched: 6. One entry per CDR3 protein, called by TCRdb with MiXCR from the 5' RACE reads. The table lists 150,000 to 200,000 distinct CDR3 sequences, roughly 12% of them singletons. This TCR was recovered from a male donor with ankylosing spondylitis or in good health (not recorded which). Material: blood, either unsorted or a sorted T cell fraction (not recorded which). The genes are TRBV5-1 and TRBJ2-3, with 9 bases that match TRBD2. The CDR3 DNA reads TGCGCCAGCAGCTTCAATAGCGGGAGAACCACAGATACGCAGTATTTT. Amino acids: CASSFNSGRTTDTQYF.